This TCR beta chain derives from a study of T cells after yellow fever vaccination. Turning to the study itself: Low-cell-number fractions were prepared with SMART-Seq v4 Ultra Low Input.

TCRdb fed the 5' RACE reads into MiXCR, producing one record per CDR3 protein. The sample lists a few hundred thousand distinct CDR3 sequences; around 4.9% were seen once. Germline loops: CDR1 SGHTA, CDR2 FQGNSA. The CDR3 is 19 residues long. As to this clonotype: A much larger clone lies one base from this, so it may be a read error.

The chain is built from TRBV7-2 and TRBJ2-3; perhaps TRBD2 as D (7 bases). Material: CD4+ T cells sorted from PBMCs, obtained on the day of the yellow fever booster vaccination. This clonotype was sampled from a man aged 18 to 30 who received the YFV17D yellow fever vaccine. The CDR3 loop reads CASSREGRGGTPATDTRYF. The CDR3 DNA reads TGTGCCAGCAGCCGAGAGGGGAGGGGGGGCACCCCAGCGACAGATACGCGGTATTTT.